This TCR beta chain was sequenced during a study of T cell changes during pregnancy in multiple sclerosis. Measured with immunoSEQ multiplex PCR; TCRdb has only the in-frame clones, and not every one. The sample includes more than 70,000 clones, about nine tenths of them seen just once. Germline lookup yields CDR1 SGHVS and CDR2 FQNEAQ. CDR3 length: 14 amino acids. Trimming cost V 0 bases and J 3 bases; bases outside gene matches: 2. The specimen comprised peripheral blood, sampled after pregnancy. The sequence was collected from a female donor in good health, enrolled as a control in a pregnancy study. The chain uses TRBV7-8 and TRBJ2-7, with TRBD1 matching 7 bases. CDR3: CASSLAGQDYEQYF. The DNA of the CDR3 is TGTGCCAGCAGCTTAGCCGGACAGGACTACGAGCAGTACTTC.